This passage covers 23 T cell receptor beta chains from one sample sequenced in a study of blood T cell repertoires in COVID-19. This table comes from immunoSEQ multiplex PCR, and its TCRdb copy is limited to in-frame clones, with some not included. The table lists 220,000 or so clones, 80% to 85% of them singletons, with around 8% in the top ten. Sequenced sample: peripheral blood. These receptors originate from a woman over 75 with COVID-19, enrolled during active disease.

The chain is built from TRBV30 and TRBJ2-5, with a tentative D call TRBD2 (6 bases). Germline V CDR1 and CDR2: GTSNPN, SVGIG (reference sequence). Trimming stripped 1 base from V and 5 bases from J, with 14 bases between. CDR3 length: 14 residues. The DNA of the CDR3 is TGTGCCTGGAGTGAGGGAGGCTACGTGGAGACCCAGTACTTC. Amino acid sequence: CAWSEGGYVETQYF.

This clone turned up a few times. This chain uses TRBV11-3 with TRBJ2-2; 9 bases are shared with TRBD1. J lost 4 bases, V lost 4 bases, and 7 bases had no gene match. From germline, CDR1 is SGHNT and CDR2 YENEEA. This CDR3 contains 16 residues. The DNA for the CDR3 is TGTGCCAGCAGCTCCCCTTCGACAGGGGGCACCGGGGAGCTGTTTTTT. It encodes CASSSPSTGGTGELFF.

The J gene is TRBJ2-7, the V gene TRBV6-5; D is perhaps TRBD2 (5 bases). This CDR3 is 12 amino acids long. Germline values: CDR1 MNHEY, CDR2 SVGAGI. V was shortened by 6 bases and J by 6 bases, with 12 bases between the two germline ends. The CDR3 DNA reads as TGTGCCAGCAGGACCTACCGGGGCGAGCAGTACTTC. It is translated as CASRTYRGEQYF.

This clone was observed once. V is TRBV19 and J is TRBJ2-6; D ambiguous. Germline-derived CDR1 and CDR2 are LNHDA and SQIVND (reference sequence). V shed 3 bases and J shed 0 bases, with 6 bases lying between them. The CDR3 is 15 amino acids. CDR3 coding DNA: TGTGCCAGTAGTATCTTCGTCTCTGGGGCCAACGTCCTGACTTTC. The encoded protein is CASSIFVSGANVLTF.

The V gene is TRBV5-1, the J gene TRBJ1-2, with 7 bases aligning to TRBD1. The length of the CDR3 is 13 residues. CDR1 and CDR2 from the germline V gene are SGHRS and YFSETQ. V shed 3 bases and J 4 bases; nucleotides not matched to a gene: 3. CDR3 protein: CASSSQGGYGYTF. The CDR3 DNA follows: TGCGCCAGCAGCTCCCAGGGGGGCTATGGCTACACCTTC. Full variable domain (outside the CDR3, taken from reference TRBV5-1 and TRBJ1-2): KAGVTQTPRYLIKTRGQQVTLSCSPISGHRSVSWYQQTPGQGLQFLFEYFSETQRNKGNFPGRFSGRQFSNSRSEMNVSTLELGDSALYLCASSSQGGYGYTFGSGTRLTVV.

Comment on this clone: Germline and junction disagree at one end, which may indicate a read error. The V and J genes are TRBV7-2 and TRBJ2-7, with a weak D call TRBD1 (6 bases). There are 14 residues in the CDR3. CDR1 and CDR2 (germline): SGHTA, FQGNSA. The chain's CDR3 is CASRLEGGSYEQYF. The CDR3 DNA reads TGTGCCAGCAGATTAGAAGGGGGCTCCTACGAGCAGTACTTC.

In its sample, this clone was seen once. The gene calls are TRBV19 and TRBJ2-3; the D is unclear. Trimming shortened V by 2 bases and J by 4 bases, and 4 bases separated the two germline ends. The CDR3 has 12 amino acids. Germline assignment: CDR1 LNHDA and CDR2 SQIVND (reference sequence). CDR3 in amino acids: CASSIPSDTQYF. The CDR3 region has the DNA TGTGCCAGTAGTATACCCTCAGATACGCAGTATTTT.

The rearrangement uses TRBV6-5 and TRBJ2-1, with D possibly matching TRBD2 (5 bases). V lost 6 bases to trimming and J lost 5 bases, with 5 bases between them. The germline CDR1 and CDR2 sequences are MNHEY and SVGAGI. This CDR3 comprises 11 residues. The CDR3: CASRGDNEQFF. CDR3 DNA: TGTGCCAGCAGGGGAGACAATGAGCAGTTCTTC.

The chain employs TRBV9 and TRBJ2-3, with D unresolved. The V gene lost 0 bases and the J gene lost 4 bases, with 12 bases spanning the gap. This CDR3 is 15 amino acids long. Looked up from germline, CDR1 is SGDLS and CDR2 is YYNGEE. The CDR3 spells CASSVAGQMPDTQYF. The CDR3 DNA reads as TGTGCCAGCAGCGTAGCTGGGCAGATGCCAGATACGCAGTATTTT. The full variable domain, rest sourced from reference TRBV9 and TRBJ2-3, is DSGVTQTPKHLITATGQRVTLRCSPRSGDLSVYWYQQSLDQGLQFLIQYYNGEERAKGNILERFSAQQFPDLHSELNLSSLELGDSALYFCASSVAGQMPDTQYFGPGTRLTVL.

The rearrangement links TRBV6-5 to TRBJ1-4, with D unclear. The V end lost 0 bases, the J end lost 5 bases, and 10 bases lay between the germline ends. CDR3 length: 15 residues. CDR1 MNHEY and CDR2 SVGAGI come from the germline V gene. The CDR3 DNA is TGTGCCAGCAGTTACTCGCCAGGTGGGAATGAAAAACTGTTTTTT. Residues: CASSYSPGGNEKLFF.

The chain carries TRBV27 and TRBJ1-2; TRBD1 matches 7 bases. The junction had 11 bases not matched to a gene; V was cut back by 5 bases and J by 8 bases. The CDR3 runs to 14 residues. Looked up from germline, CDR1 is MNHEY and CDR2 is SMNVEV (reference sequence). The CDR3 region is CASSPSGAQGGYTF. DNA of the CDR3: TGTGCCAGCAGTCCCTCCGGAGCACAGGGGGGCTACACCTTC.

The chain is built from TRBV30 and TRBJ2-2; D might be TRBD2 (6 bases). V was shortened by 5 bases and J by 4 bases, with 8 bases between the two germline ends. The CDR3 totals 12 residues. Germline CDR1 GTSNPN, CDR2 SVGIG (reference sequence). CDR3 amino acids: CAWWRGTGELFF. The CDR3 nucleotides read TGTGCCTGGTGGAGGGGCACCGGGGAGCTGTTTTTT.

V gene TRBV28 combines with J gene TRBJ2-1; D remains unclear. CDR3 length: 13 residues. In germline, CDR1 is MDHEN, CDR2 SYDVKM. The ends were cut back, 8 bases at V and 4 bases at J, with 12 bases in the middle. The CDR3 DNA is TGTGCCAGCGCACAGTTAAGGTACAATGAGCAGTTCTTC. It translates to CASAQLRYNEQFF.

The chain combines TRBV7-3 with TRBJ1-2; TRBD1 agrees at 8 bases. The CDR3 consists of 14 residues. Germline lookup yields CDR1 SGHTA and CDR2 FQGTGA. The V segment lost 5 bases and the J segment 6 bases; nucleotides outside the gene matches: 8. The CDR3 region is CASSPWTGYHGYTF. In DNA, the CDR3 is TGTGCCAGCAGCCCCTGGACAGGGTACCATGGCTACACCTTC.

The chain links TRBV27 to TRBJ1-6; perhaps TRBD1 as D (6 bases). This CDR3 is built from 15 residues. V was shortened by 5 bases and J by 7 bases, with 15 bases between the two germline ends. Germline V CDR1 and CDR2: MNHEY, SMNVEV (reference sequence). The CDR3 DNA reads TGTGCCAGCAGTCTCCACAGGGTATCGAATTCACCCCTCCACTTT. Amino acid sequence: CASSLHRVSNSPLHF.

Note on this clone: The junction shows a germline mismatch at one end, possibly a read error. The gene calls are TRBV5-1 and TRBJ1-4; D is unclear. The CDR3 length is 13 residues. Germline lookup yields CDR1 SGHRS and CDR2 YFSETQ. In DNA, the CDR3 is TGCGCCAGCAGCTTGGCCGCAGGAGGATTAAGCTCTTTT. It is translated as CASSLAAGGLSSF.

V gene TRBV30 combines with J gene TRBJ2-6, with no clear D. This CDR3 spans 15 amino acids. V lost 2 bases to trimming and J lost 0 bases, with 8 bases between them. The germline V gene encodes CDR1 GTSNPN and CDR2 SVGIG (reference sequence). CDR3 amino acids: CAWSMASSGANVLTF. The CDR3 DNA is TGTGCCTGGAGTATGGCAAGCTCTGGGGCCAACGTCCTGACTTTC.

The chain couples TRBV30 to TRBJ2-7; D is perhaps TRBD1 (6 bases). The germline CDR1 and CDR2 sequences are GTSNPN and SVGIG (reference sequence). The CDR3 extends over 14 amino acids. Between the trimmed V and J ends, which lost 1 base and 2 bases, there was a span of 12 bases. The CDR3 DNA reads TGTGCCTGGAGTGCTGGCAGGGGCCCCTACGAGCAGTACTTC. Translating it yields CAWSAGRGPYEQYF.

V usage is TRBV6-1 and J usage is TRBJ1-2; TRBD1 is a possible D gene (6 bases). Trimming cost V 1 base and J 7 bases, with 13 bases left between them. There are 14 residues in the CDR3. Germline lookup yields CDR1 MNHNS and CDR2 SASEGT. DNA for the CDR3: TGTGCCAGCAGTGAAGAGGGCAGGGGAGTTGGCTACACCTTC. This sequence encodes CASSEEGRGVGYTF.

The rearrangement links TRBV6-5 to TRBJ1-2, with D perhaps matching TRBD1 (6 bases). The CDR3 has 12 amino acids. Trimming removed 6 bases at V and 8 bases at J, with 13 bases between. Germline V CDR1 and CDR2: MNHEY, SVGAGI. Here the CDR3 DNA reads TGTGCCAGCAGAATTAACCAGGGGGGCTACACCTTC. Its translation is CASRINQGGYTF.

The V and J genes are TRBV27 and TRBJ1-2; D might be TRBD1 (6 bases). Trimming stripped 5 bases from V and 5 bases from J, with 15 bases between. CDR3 length equals 14 residues. CDR1 MNHEY and CDR2 SMNVEV come from the germline V gene (reference sequence). The CDR3, as DNA: TGTGCCAGCAGTACCGCCGGGACATATTATGGCTACACCTTC. Translated, it gives CASSTAGTYYGYTF.

This clone has more than one count but fewer than ten. The chain recombines TRBV5-1 with TRBJ1-1; no clear D gene. Germline V gene lookup returns CDR1 SGHRS and CDR2 YFSETQ. This CDR3 is built from 14 residues. The V gene lost 7 bases and the J gene lost 1 base, with 14 bases spanning the gap. The DNA of the CDR3 is TGCGCCAGCTCCGGGCACCGGGGGAACACTGAAGCTTTCTTT. This encodes CASSGHRGNTEAFF.

The chain joins TRBV18 to TRBJ1-2; 7 bases line up with TRBD1. This CDR3 region has 15 residues. The ends lost 2 bases at V and 2 bases at J; junction bases unmatched: 5. The germline CDR1 and CDR2 sequences are KGHSH and LQKENI. The CDR3 DNA reads as TGTGCCAGCTCACCAGGGGGACAGATGAACTATGGCTACACCTTC. Encoded protein: CASSPGGQMNYGYTF.